This T cell receptor (beta chain) was retrieved from a study of blood T cells in healthy people across ages. Study-level points and caveats: Both higher diversity and more naive CD4+ cells marked long-lived donors when set against aged donors. A strong correlation was found between TCR beta diversity and the percentage of naive T cells. Any conclusive comparison of naive versus antigen-experienced cells was prevented by using unsorted PBMCs.

A second PCR, run for about 7 to 11 cycles, used a sample-barcoded 5' primer plus a J-beta primer mix. One entry per CDR3 protein results from TCRdb running MiXCR on the 5' RACE reads. The sample includes 550,000 to 750,000 distinct CDR3 sequences, around 21% seen only once; the top ten take approximately 3.6%. The people who gave samples were healthy Caucasians from Russia, aged roughly 6 to 90. In regard to this clonotype: The antigen is undetermined. The junction and the germline gene differ at one end; a read error may be behind it.

Germline lookup yields CDR1 MNHEY and CDR2 SMNVEV (reference sequence). The CDR3 sequence is 15 residues long. This sequence originates from a man between 65 and 85 years old in good health. The chain couples TRBV27 to TRBJ2-1; D is undetermined. Source material: blood. The CDR3 nucleotides are TGTGCCAGCAGTTCCGGTTATAGCTCCTACAATGAGCAGCTCTTC. Translation gives CASSSGYSSYNEQLF.